This T cell receptor (beta chain) was observed in a study of shared clonotypes between healthy human individuals. On the study more broadly: A donor's plate count was three for CD4 naive and three for CD4 memory; CD8 naive had two and CD8 memory one. Whole-study findings and limits: Sampling used blood alone; tissue repertoires probably differ.

Per germline, CDR1 SGHAT and CDR2 FQNNGV. The length of the CDR3 is 15 residues. The method was immunoSEQ multiplex PCR; TCRdb's version includes in-frame clones alone and lacks a portion of them. The data hold some 2,500,000 clones, with less than 95% observed a single time. All donors were Caucasian adults living in Nashville, Tennessee. Comment on this clone: Its antigen is as yet unknown. Relative to the germline gene, one junction end is altered; a read error may explain this.

The sequence was obtained from a man younger than 30 in good health. Some clones in this sample may be carry-over from other donors' samples. The specimen was naive CD4+ T cells from PBMCs. Indicated subset: CD45RA+ positively selected. The rearrangement uses TRBV11-2 and TRBJ2-4; 7 nucleotides line up with TRBD2. CDR3 protein: CASCLTGLGGNIQYF. The CDR3 DNA follows: TGTGCCAGCTGCTTAACGGGCCTCGGGGGGAACATTCAGTACTTC. Full variable domain (remainder filled in from reference TRBV11-2 and TRBJ2-4): EAGVAQSPRYKIIEKRQSVAFWCNPISGHATLYWYQQILGQGPKLLIQFQNNGVVDDSQLPKDRFSAERLKGVDSTLKIQPAKLEDSAVYLCASCLTGLGGNIQYFGAGTRLSVL.